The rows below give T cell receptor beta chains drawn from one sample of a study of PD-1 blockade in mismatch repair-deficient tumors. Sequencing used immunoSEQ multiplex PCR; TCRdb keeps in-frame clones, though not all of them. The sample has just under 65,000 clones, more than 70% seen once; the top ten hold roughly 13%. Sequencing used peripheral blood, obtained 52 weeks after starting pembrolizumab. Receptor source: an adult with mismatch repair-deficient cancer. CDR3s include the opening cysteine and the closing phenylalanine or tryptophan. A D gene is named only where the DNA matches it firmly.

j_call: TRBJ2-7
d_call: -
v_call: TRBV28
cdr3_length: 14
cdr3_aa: CASSPAAGSYEQYF

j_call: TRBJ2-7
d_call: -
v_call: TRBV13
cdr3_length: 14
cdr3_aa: CASSEGQGGYEQYF

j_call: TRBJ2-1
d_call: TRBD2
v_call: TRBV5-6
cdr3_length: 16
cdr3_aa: CASSGGTSGSHNEQFF

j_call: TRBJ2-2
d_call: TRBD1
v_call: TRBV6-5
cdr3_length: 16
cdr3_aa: CASSYSRTGYTGELFF

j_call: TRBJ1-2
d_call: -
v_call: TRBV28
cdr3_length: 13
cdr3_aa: CASSFQGIGGYTF

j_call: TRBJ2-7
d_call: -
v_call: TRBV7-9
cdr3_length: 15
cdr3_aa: CASSLAVASSYEQYF

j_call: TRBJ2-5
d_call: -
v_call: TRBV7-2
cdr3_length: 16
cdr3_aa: CASSFGTGYSQETQYF

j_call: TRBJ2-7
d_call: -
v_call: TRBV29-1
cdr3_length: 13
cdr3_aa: CSVGGSRSYEQYF

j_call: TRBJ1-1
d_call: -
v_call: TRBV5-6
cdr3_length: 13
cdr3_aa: CASSLGRDREAFF

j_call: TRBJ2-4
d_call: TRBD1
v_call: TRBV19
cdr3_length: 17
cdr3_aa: CASSTLTGTIAKNIQYF

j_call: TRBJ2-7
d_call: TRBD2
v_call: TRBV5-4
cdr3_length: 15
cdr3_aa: CASSLEAGETYEQYF

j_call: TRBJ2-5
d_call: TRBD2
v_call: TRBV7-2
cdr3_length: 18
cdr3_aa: CASSLAPGLAGSQETQYF

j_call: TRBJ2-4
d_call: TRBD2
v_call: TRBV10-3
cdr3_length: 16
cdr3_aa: CASRAGEAIAKNIQYF

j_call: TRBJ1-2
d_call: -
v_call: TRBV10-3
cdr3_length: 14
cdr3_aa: CAISDLQGQGGYTF

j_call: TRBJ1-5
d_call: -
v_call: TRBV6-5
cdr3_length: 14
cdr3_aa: CASRGGGSNQPQHF

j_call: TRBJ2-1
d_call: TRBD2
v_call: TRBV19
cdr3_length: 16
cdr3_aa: CASSRSGLASNNEQFF

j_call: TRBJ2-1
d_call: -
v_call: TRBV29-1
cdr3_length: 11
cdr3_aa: CSVEDNNEQFF

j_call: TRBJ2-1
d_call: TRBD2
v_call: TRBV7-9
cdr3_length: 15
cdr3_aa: CASSPRDYAFNEQFF

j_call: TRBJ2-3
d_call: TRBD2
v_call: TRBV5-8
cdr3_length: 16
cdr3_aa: CASSGGASGRTDTQYF

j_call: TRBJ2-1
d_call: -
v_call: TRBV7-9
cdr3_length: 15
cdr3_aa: CASKPARVRYNEQFF

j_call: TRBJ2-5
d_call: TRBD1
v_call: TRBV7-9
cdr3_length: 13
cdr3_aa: CASSPTGEETQYF

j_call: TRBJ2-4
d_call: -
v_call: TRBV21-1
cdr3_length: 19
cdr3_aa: CASSKVGQGARGAKNIQYF

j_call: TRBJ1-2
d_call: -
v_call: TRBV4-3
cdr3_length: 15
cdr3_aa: CASSPNRVNSYGYTF

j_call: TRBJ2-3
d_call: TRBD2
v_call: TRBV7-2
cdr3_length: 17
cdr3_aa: CASSLNLAGGPADTQYF